A single sample gave rise to the 26 T cell receptor beta chains below, sequenced in a study of blood T cell repertoires in COVID-19. Generated by immunoSEQ multiplex PCR, the TCRdb table keeps only in-frame clones and is missing some. The sample gives about 300,000 clones, 80% to 95% of which show up once; 0.9% to 1.2% is in the top ten. Specimen: PBMCs or T cells enriched from blood (not recorded which). These receptors originate from a woman aged 25 to 39 who had recovered from COVID-19.

The chain links TRBV11-2 to TRBJ2-2; 9 bases fit TRBD1. V shed 2 bases, J shed 3 bases, and the junction held 4 bases outside the gene matches. The V gene's germline CDR1 is SGHAT and CDR2 FQNNGV. This CDR3 is 16 amino acids long. In nucleotides, the CDR3 is TGTGCCAGCAGCTTAATAACAGGGGGCCACACCGGGGAGCTGTTTTTT. Protein sequence: CASSLITGGHTGELFF.

A remark on this clone: The same CDR3 can be traced to other DNA sequences in this sample. This chain links TRBV7-2 with TRBJ2-7; D is uncertain. The CDR3 runs to 11 residues. From germline, CDR1 is SGHTA and CDR2 FQGNSA. V was shortened by 5 bases and J by 3 bases, with 5 bases between the two germline ends. This CDR3 is CASSLSYEQYF. CDR3 nucleotide sequence: TGTGCCAGCAGCCTGAGCTACGAGCAGTACTTC. Filled out from reference TRBV7-2 and TRBJ2-7, the complete variable domain reads GAGVSQSPSNKVTEKGKDVELRCDPISGHTALYWYRQSLGQGLEFLIYFQGNSAPDKSGLPSDRFSAERTGGSVSTLTIQRTQQEDSAVYLCASSLSYEQYFGPGTRLTVT.

The chain is built from TRBV25-1 and TRBJ2-1, with TRBD1 matching 8 bases. Germline lookup yields CDR1 MGHDK and CDR2 SYGVNS. J gave up 9 bases and V 4 bases, and 11 bases lay outside the gene matches. The length of the CDR3 is 15 residues. CDR3 DNA sequence: TGTGCCAGCAGTGCTTTTGGGACAGGTCGGGCTGAGCAGTTCTTC. As protein: CASSAFGTGRAEQFF.

This clone was seen only once. V usage is TRBV7-9 and J usage is TRBJ2-7; 9 bases align to TRBD1. Germline-derived CDR1 and CDR2 are SEHNR and FQNEAQ (reference sequence). The CDR3 has 15 amino acids. The junction had 3 bases not matched to a gene; V was cut back by 1 base and J by 2 bases. CDR3 nucleotides: TGTGCCAGCAGCTTAGGTGGGACAGGGACCTACGAGCAGTACTTC. As protein: CASSLGGTGTYEQYF.

This sequence joins TRBV6-2 or TRBV6-3 and TRBJ1-1; 7 positions agree with TRBD1. CDR3 length equals 16 residues. Per germline, CDR1 MNHEY and CDR2 SVGEGT. Trimming at V came to 0 bases and at J to 5 bases, leaving 9 bases not matched to a gene. This CDR3 reads CASSYSETGVSTEAFF. The DNA of the CDR3 is TGTGCCAGCAGTTACTCGGAAACAGGGGTGTCAACTGAAGCTTTCTTT.

The genes are TRBV25-1 and TRBJ1-6; TRBD1 agrees at 11 bases. CDR1 MGHDK and CDR2 SYGVNS come from the germline V gene. V lost 3 bases, J lost 8 bases, and 6 bases stayed unmatched. The CDR3 loop spans 16 amino acids. CDR3 loop: CASSDGTGGVYSPLHF. CDR3 bases: TGTGCCAGCAGTGATGGGACAGGGGGGGTATATTCACCCCTCCACTTT.

The chain couples TRBV11-2 to TRBJ2-3; 8 nucleotides align to TRBD2. CDR1 and CDR2 (germline): SGHAT, FQNNGV. The CDR3 is made up of 14 amino acids. V shed 1 base and J 6 bases; nucleotides not matched to a gene: 3. CDR3 protein: CASSLGSGADTQYF. CDR3 nucleotide sequence: TGTGCCAGCAGCTTAGGTAGCGGGGCGGATACGCAGTATTTT.

V is TRBV5-5 and J is TRBJ2-6; D might be TRBD2 (6 bases). This CDR3 is 17 amino acids long. Trimming removed 4 bases at V and 0 bases at J, with 14 bases between. Germline V gene data show CDR1 as SGHKS and CDR2 as YYEKEE (reference sequence). In DNA, the CDR3 is TGTGCCAGCAGCCAATACTTAGCGGACTCTGGGGCCAACGTCCTGACTTTC. It yields the protein CASSQYLADSGANVLTF.

The V call is TRBV10-2, the J call TRBJ2-3; TRBD2 agrees at 13 bases. Germline lookup yields CDR1 WSHSY and CDR2 SAAADI. The CDR3 covers 18 residues. V gave up 0 bases and J gave up 3 bases; unmatched junction bases: 6. In nucleotides, the CDR3 is TGCGCCAGCAGTGAGTCGGTGGGACTAGCGGGGAGGACAGATACGCAGTATTTT. As protein: CASSESVGLAGRTDTQYF.

The chain couples TRBV9 to TRBJ2-1, with 7 bases fitting TRBD1. CDR1 is SGDLS and CDR2 is YYNGEE in the germline V gene. This CDR3 comprises 15 residues. V was pared by 4 bases and J by 8 bases, with 12 bases of the junction left unmatched. This chain's CDR3 is CASSPRQGMLDEQFF. For the CDR3, the DNA is TGTGCCAGCAGCCCCCGACAGGGAATGTTGGATGAGCAGTTCTTC.

This chain links TRBV7-8 with TRBJ2-7, with TRBD1 matching 7 bases. CDR3 size: 12 residues. The trim removed 1 base at V and 9 bases at J, leaving 3 bases unmatched. Germline lookup yields CDR1 SGHVS and CDR2 FQNEAQ. CDR3 in DNA: TGTGCCAGCAGCTTAGGGCAGGGGGTGCAGTACTTC. Amino acid sequence: CASSLGQGVQYF.

The rearrangement links TRBV3-1 (or the pseudogene TRBV3-2) to TRBJ2-7; D remains unclear. V dropped 1 base and J dropped 3 bases, with 7 bases sitting between them. The germline gives CDR1 LGHDT, CDR2 YNNKEL (reference sequence). This CDR3 contains 13 residues. CDR3 in DNA: TGTGCCAGCAGCCAAGTTGAGAGCTACGAGCAGTACTTC. It translates to CASSQVESYEQYF.

The chain joins TRBV7-3 to TRBJ1-5; 8 bases agree with TRBD1. The V gene's germline CDR1 is SGHTA and CDR2 FQGTGA. Trimming at V came to 8 bases and at J to 3 bases, leaving 15 bases not matched to a gene. This CDR3 is built from 17 residues. This CDR3 is CASSPSDRVEYNQPQHF. CDR3 DNA sequence: TGTGCCAGCTCACCGTCGGACAGGGTTGAGTACAATCAGCCCCAGCATTTT.

V and J are TRBV5-8 and TRBJ2-1, with 13 bases lining up with TRBD2. The V gene's germline CDR1 is SGHTS and CDR2 YDEGEE. The CDR3 has 15 residues. The V gene end was trimmed by 2 bases and the J gene end by 8 bases; junction bases not matched to a gene: 4. As DNA, the CDR3 is TGTGCCAGCAGCTTAGGGACTAGCGGGATTTATGAGCAGTTCTTC. The encoded protein is CASSLGTSGIYEQFF. Complete variable domain (other parts from reference TRBV5-8 and TRBJ2-1): EAGVTQSPTHLIKTRGQQATLRCSPISGHTSVYWYQQALGLGLQFLLWYDEGEERNRGNFPPRFSGRQFPNYSSELNVNALELEDSALYLCASSLGTSGIYEQFFGPGTRLTVL.

The chain combines TRBV4-2 with TRBJ2-2; no definite D call. Germline-derived CDR1 and CDR2 are LGHNA and YNFKEQ. The CDR3 totals 12 residues. V was trimmed by 10 bases and J by 4 bases, leaving 10 bases between them. In DNA form, the CDR3 reads TGTGCCATCACCGGCAGCACCGGGGAGCTGTTTTTT. It translates to CAITGSTGELFF.

V and J are TRBV7-9 and TRBJ1-2; 7 nucleotides line up with TRBD1. V lost 0 bases, J lost 4 bases, and 8 bases stayed unmatched. Germline V gene data show CDR1 as SEHNR and CDR2 as FQNEAQ (reference sequence). The CDR3 is made up of 16 amino acids. CDR3 DNA sequence: TGTGCCAGCAGCTTAGCGAGTACAGGGGCTAGCTATGGCTACACCTTC. As protein: CASSLASTGASYGYTF.

V gene TRBV29-1 combines with J gene TRBJ2-2, with D tentatively TRBD1 (6 bases). Germline V lookup: CDR1 SQVTM, CDR2 ANQGSEA. The CDR3 consists of 13 residues. Trimming cost V 7 bases and J 6 bases, with 15 bases left between them. CDR3 bases: TGCAGCGCATACAGGGTGGAGGCCGGGGAGCTGTTTTTT. Protein: CSAYRVEAGELFF.

Only one count was recorded for this clone. CDR3 sequence (DNA): TGTGCCAGCAGTCTCGGACAGGGAGACACAGATACGCAGTATTTT. Translating gives CASSLGQGDTDTQYF. The V gene is TRBV6-4, the J gene TRBJ2-3; 8 bases agree with TRBD1. After removal of 5 bases from V and 2 bases from J, the junction contained 6 bases not matched to a gene. This CDR3 comprises 15 residues. The V gene's germline CDR1 is MRHNA and CDR2 SNTAGT.

The rearrangement joins TRBV4-3 to TRBJ1-4, with a possible D match to TRBD1 (5 bases). CDR1 and CDR2 (germline): LGHNA, YSLEER. V lost 0 bases and J 8 bases, leaving 16 bases between the germline ends. This CDR3 contains 16 residues. The CDR3 is CASSQDWGREAEKLFF. In DNA form, the CDR3 reads TGCGCCAGCAGCCAAGATTGGGGGAGGGAAGCGGAAAAACTGTTTTTT.

V is TRBV2 and J is TRBJ1-4; TRBD1 agrees at 8 bases. Germline V gene data show CDR1 as SNHLY and CDR2 as FYNNEI. V lost 9 bases to trimming and J lost 8 bases; unmatched junction nucleotides: 8. This CDR3 comprises 13 residues. CDR3 nucleotides: TGTGCCAGTAAAGGACAGGGCATCGAAAAACTGTTTTTT. As protein: CASKGQGIEKLFF.

The chain is built from TRBV4-3 and TRBJ2-1, with 10 bases that match TRBD2. Germline V CDR1 and CDR2: LGHNA, YSLEER. Trimming removed 0 bases from V and 3 bases from J; junction bases left unmatched: 5. The CDR3 loop spans 17 amino acids. CDR3 DNA: TGCGCCAGCAGCCAAGATGGACTAGCGGAAAGCTACAATGAGCAGTTCTTC. The encoded protein is CASSQDGLAESYNEQFF.

The chain couples TRBV19 to TRBJ2-1; 9 bases agree with TRBD2. V lost 0 bases, J lost 9 bases, and 9 bases stayed unmatched. This CDR3 is 16 amino acids long. Per the germline V gene, CDR1 is LNHDA and CDR2 is SQIVND (reference sequence). The CDR3 region has the DNA TGTGCCAGTAGTATAGATCGGGGCGGGAGGGCCGGTGAGCAGTTCTTC. It specifies CASSIDRGGRAGEQFF.

The genes are TRBV20-1 and TRBJ2-1; D perhaps matches TRBD2 (6 bases). CDR1 DFQATT and CDR2 SNEGSKA come from the germline V gene (reference sequence). This CDR3 has 15 residues. Trimming took 3 bases from V and 5 from J, leaving 17 bases between them. The CDR3 loop is CSASLGNSGNNEQFF. The CDR3 bases are TGCAGTGCTAGTCTGGGGAATAGCGGAAACAATGAGCAGTTCTTC.

This rearrangement joins TRBV3-1 (or the pseudogene TRBV3-2) to TRBJ1-3; D is undetermined. Looked up from germline, CDR1 is LGHDT and CDR2 is YNNKEL (reference sequence). The CDR3 is made up of 17 amino acids. Trimming removed 2 bases at V and 10 bases at J, with 24 bases between. This chain's CDR3 is CASSQPLIQTGFSTIYF. The CDR3 DNA follows: TGTGCCAGCAGCCAACCCCTCATTCAAACGGGATTCTCGACCATATATTTT.

V gene TRBV6-1 combines with J gene TRBJ2-7; 8 positions match TRBD1. Losses at the gene ends were 2 bases for V and 3 bases for J; bases not matched to a gene: 6. CDR3 length: 15 residues. Germline V gives CDR1 MNHNS, CDR2 SASEGT. CDR3 DNA sequence: TGTGCCAGCAGTGAACAGGGGGCAGACTACTACGAGCAGTACTTC. This sequence encodes CASSEQGADYYEQYF.

This chain connects TRBV5-4 to TRBJ1-4; no definite D call. Germline-derived CDR1 and CDR2 are SGHNT and YYREEE (reference sequence). The CDR3 is made up of 15 amino acids. V was trimmed by 4 bases and J by 6 bases, leaving 16 bases between them. The CDR3 spells CASSPGPGSHEKLFF. The CDR3 DNA is TGTGCCAGCAGCCCCGGCCCGGGGTCCCATGAAAAACTGTTTTTT.